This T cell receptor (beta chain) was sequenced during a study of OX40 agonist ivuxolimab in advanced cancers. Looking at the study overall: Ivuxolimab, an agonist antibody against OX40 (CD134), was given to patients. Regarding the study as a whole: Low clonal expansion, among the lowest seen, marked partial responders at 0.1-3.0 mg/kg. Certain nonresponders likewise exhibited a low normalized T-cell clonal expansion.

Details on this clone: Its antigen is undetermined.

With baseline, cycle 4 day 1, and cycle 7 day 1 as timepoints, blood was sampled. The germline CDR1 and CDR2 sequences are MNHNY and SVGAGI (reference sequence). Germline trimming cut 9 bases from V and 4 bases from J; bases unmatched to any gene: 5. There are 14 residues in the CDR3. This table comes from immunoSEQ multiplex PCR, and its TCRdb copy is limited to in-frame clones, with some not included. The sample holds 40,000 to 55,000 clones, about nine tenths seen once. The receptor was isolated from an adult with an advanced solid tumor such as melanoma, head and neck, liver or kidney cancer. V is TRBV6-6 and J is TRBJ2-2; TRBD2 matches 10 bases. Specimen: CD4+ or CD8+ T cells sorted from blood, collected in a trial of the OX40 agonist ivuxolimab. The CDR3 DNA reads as TGTGCCAGTAAGCGGGAGGGGTCCACCGGGGAGCTGTTTTTT. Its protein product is CASKREGSTGELFF.